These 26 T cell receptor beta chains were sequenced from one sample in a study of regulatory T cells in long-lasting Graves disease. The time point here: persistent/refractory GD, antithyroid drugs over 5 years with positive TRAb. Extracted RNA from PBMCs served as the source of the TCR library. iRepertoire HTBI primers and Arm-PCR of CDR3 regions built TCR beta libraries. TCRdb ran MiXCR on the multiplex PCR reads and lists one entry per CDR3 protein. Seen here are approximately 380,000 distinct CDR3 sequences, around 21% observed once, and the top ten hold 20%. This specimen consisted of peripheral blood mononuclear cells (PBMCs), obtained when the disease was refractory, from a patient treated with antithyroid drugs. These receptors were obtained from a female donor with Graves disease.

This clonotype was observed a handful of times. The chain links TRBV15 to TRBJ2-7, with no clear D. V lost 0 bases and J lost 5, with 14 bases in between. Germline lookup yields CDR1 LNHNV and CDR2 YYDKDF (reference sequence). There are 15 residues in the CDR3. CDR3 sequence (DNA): TGTGCCACCAGCAGAGATTCAGGTGTCTTCCACGAGCAGTACTTC. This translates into CATSRDSGVFHEQYF. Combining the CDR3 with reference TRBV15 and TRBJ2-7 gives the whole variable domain DAMVIQNPRYQVTQFGKPVTLSCSQTLNHNVMYWYQQKSSQAPKLLFHYYDKDFNNEADTPDNFQSRRPNTSFCFLDIRSPGLGDTAMYLCATSRDSGVFHEQYFGPGTRLTVT.

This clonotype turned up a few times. CDR3: CASRGSGDQPQHF. CDR3 DNA: TGTGCCAGCAGGGGTAGCGGGGATCAGCCCCAGCATTTT. The rearrangement uses TRBV28 and TRBJ1-5, with D unresolved. Deletions cut 6 bases from V and 5 bases from J, with 11 bases between. CDR1 MDHEN and CDR2 SYDVKM come from the germline V gene. The CDR3 has 13 amino acids. Filled out from reference TRBV28 and TRBJ1-5, the complete variable domain reads DVKVTQSSRYLVKRTGEKVFLECVQDMDHENMFWYRQDPGLGLRLIYFSYDVKMKEKGDIPEGYSVSREKKERFSLILESASTNQTSMYLCASRGSGDQPQHFGDGTRLSIL.

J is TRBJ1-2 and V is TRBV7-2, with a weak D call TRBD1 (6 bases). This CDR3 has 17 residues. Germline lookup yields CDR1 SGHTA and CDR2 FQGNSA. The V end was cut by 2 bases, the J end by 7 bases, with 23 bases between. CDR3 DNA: TGTGCCAGCAGCTTAAATTTCTTGGGCAGGGGCGACGGTGGCTACACCTTC. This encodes CASSLNFLGRGDGGYTF.

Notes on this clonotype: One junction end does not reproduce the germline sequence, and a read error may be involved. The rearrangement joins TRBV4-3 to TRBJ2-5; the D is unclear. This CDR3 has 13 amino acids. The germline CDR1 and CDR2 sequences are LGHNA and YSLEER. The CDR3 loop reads CVSSQDQGETQYF. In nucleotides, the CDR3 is TGCGTCAGCAGCCAAGACCAAGGGGAGACCCAGTACTTC.

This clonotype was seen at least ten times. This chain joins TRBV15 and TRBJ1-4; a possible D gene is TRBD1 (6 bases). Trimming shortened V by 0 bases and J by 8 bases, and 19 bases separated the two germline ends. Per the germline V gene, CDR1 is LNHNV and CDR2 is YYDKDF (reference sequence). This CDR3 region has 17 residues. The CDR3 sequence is CATSRDLSRGTVEKLFF. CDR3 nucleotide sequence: TGTGCCACCAGCAGAGATTTGTCCAGGGGCACTGTGGAAAAACTGTTTTTT.

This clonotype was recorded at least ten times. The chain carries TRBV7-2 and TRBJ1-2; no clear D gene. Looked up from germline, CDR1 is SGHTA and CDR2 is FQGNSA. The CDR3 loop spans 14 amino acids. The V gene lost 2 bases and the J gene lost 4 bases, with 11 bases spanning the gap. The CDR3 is CASSLPPNLYGYTF. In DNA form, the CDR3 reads TGTGCCAGCAGCTTACCCCCCAATCTCTATGGCTACACCTTC.

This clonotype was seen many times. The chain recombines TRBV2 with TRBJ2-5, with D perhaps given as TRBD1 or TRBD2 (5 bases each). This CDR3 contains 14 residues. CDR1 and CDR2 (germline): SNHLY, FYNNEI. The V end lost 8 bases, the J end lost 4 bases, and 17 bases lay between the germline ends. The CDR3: CASGSGTLRETQYF. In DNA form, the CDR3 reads TGTGCCAGCGGGTCAGGGACGTTAAGAGAGACCCAGTACTTC.

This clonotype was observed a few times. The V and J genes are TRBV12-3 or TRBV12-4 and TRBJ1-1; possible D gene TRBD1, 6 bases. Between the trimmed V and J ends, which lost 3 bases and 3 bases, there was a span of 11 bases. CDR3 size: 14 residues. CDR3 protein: CASSFRGQDTEAFF. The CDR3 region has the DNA TGTGCCAGCAGTTTTCGGGGGCAGGACACTGAAGCTTTCTTT.

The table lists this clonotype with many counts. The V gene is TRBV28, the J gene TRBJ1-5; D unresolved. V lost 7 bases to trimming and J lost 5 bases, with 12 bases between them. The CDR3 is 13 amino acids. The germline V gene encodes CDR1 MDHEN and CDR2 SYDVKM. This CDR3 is CASTSYYHQPQHF. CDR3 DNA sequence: TGTGCCAGCACGAGCTACTATCATCAGCCCCAGCATTTT.

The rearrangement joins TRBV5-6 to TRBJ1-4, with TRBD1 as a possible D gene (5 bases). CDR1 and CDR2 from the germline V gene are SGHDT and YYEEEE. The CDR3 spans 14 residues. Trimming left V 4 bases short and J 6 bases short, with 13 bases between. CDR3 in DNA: TGTGCCAGCAGCCTTCCCGGGACGGATGAAAAACTGTTTTTT. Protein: CASSLPGTDEKLFF.

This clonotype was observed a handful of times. In DNA form, the CDR3 reads TGTGCCAGCAGCCTCGAGCTAGCGAGGCCGACCGGGGAGCTGTTTTTT. It yields the protein CASSLELARPTGELFF. The chain recombines TRBV12-3 or TRBV12-4 with TRBJ2-2; D possibly corresponds to TRBD2 (6 bases). This CDR3 spans 16 amino acids. V was pared by 6 bases and J by 5 bases, with 19 bases between.

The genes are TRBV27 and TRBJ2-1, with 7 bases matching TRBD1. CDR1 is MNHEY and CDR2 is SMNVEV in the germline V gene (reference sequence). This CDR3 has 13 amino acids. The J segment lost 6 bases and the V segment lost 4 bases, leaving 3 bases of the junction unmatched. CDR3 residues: CASSWDRSNEQFF. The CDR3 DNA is TGTGCCAGCAGTTGGGACAGATCCAATGAGCAGTTCTTC.

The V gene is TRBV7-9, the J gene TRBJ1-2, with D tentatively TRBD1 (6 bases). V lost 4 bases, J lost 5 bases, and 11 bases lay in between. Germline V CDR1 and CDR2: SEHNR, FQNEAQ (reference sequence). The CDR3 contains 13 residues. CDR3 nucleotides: TGTGCCAGCAGCTCGGGGGCAGGTTATGGCTACACCTTC. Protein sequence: CASSSGAGYGYTF.

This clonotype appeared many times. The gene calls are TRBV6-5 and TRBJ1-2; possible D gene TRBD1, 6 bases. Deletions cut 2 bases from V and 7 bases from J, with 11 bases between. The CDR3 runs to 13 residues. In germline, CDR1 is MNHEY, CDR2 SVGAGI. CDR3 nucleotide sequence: TGTGCCAGCAGTTACCCACAGGGAGGTGGCTACACCTTC. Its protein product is CASSYPQGGGYTF.

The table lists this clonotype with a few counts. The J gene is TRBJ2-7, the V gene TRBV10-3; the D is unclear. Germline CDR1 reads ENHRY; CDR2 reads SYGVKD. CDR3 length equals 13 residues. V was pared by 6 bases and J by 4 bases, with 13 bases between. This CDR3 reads CAIRTPMEYEQYF. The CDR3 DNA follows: TGTGCCATCAGGACCCCGATGGAGTACGAGCAGTACTTC.

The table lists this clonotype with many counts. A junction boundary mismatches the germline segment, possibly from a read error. The CDR3 coding sequence is TGTGCCAGCAGTCTTCGGACAGGGGGCTCCTACGAGCAGTACTTC. Its protein is CASSLRTGGSYEQYF. The V call is TRBV5-1, the J call TRBJ2-7; TRBD1 matches 10 bases. Germline V gives CDR1 SGHRS, CDR2 YFSETQ. The CDR3 extends over 15 amino acids.

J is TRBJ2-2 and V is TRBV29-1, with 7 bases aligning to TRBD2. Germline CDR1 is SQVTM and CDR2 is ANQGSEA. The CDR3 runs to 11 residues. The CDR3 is CTGGNTGELFF. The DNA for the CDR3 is TGCACGGGGGGAAACACCGGGGAGCTGTTTTTT.

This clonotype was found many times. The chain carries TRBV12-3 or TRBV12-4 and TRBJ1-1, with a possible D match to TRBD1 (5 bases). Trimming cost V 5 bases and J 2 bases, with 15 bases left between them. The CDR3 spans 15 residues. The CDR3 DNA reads TGTGCCAGCAGTCCCCGGGACCTCCTTAACACTGAAGCTTTCTTT. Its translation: CASSPRDLLNTEAFF.

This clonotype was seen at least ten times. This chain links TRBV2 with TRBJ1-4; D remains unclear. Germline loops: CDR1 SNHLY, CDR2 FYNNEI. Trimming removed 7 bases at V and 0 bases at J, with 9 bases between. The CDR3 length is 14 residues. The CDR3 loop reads CASTRSSTNEKLFF. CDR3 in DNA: TGTGCCAGCACCCGGAGTTCAACTAATGAAAAACTGTTTTTT.

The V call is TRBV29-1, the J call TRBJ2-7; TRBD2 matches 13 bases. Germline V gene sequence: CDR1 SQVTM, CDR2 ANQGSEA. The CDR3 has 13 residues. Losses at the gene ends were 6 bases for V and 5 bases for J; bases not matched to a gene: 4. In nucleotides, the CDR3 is TGCAGCGTACGCGGACTAGCGGGAGACGAGCAGTACTTC. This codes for CSVRGLAGDEQYF.

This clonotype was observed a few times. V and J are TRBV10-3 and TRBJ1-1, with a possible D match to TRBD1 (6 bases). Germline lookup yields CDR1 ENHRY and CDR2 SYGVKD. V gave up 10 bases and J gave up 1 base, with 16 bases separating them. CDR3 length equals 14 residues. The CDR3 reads CATRKGGANTEAFF. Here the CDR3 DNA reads TGTGCCACGCGAAAGGGGGGGGCGAACACTGAAGCTTTCTTT.

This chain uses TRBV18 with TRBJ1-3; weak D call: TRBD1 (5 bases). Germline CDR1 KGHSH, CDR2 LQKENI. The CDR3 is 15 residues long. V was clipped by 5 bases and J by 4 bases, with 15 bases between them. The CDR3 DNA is TGTGCCAGCTCAGAGGGACTCCCGTCAGGAAACACCATATATTTT. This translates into CASSEGLPSGNTIYF.

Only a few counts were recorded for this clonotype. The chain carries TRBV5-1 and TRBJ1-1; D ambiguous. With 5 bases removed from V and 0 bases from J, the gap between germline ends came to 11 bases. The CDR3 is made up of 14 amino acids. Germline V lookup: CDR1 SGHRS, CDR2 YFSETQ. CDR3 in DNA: TGCGCCAGCAGACTGGCAGGCGTGAACACTGAAGCTTTCTTT. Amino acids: CASRLAGVNTEAFF.

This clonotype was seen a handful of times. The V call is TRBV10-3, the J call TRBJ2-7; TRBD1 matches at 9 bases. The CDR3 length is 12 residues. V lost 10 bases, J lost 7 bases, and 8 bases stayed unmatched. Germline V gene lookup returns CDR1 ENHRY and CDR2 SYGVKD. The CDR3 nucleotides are TGTGCCACCTCGACAGGGGGTCGGGAGCAGTACTTC. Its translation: CATSTGGREQYF.

This CDR3 reads CASSPGTGGVDTQYF. In DNA form, the CDR3 reads TGTGCCAGCAGCCCCGGGACAGGGGGAGTAGATACGCAGTATTTT. V is TRBV7-9 and J is TRBJ2-3; TRBD1 matches at 11 bases. Germline V CDR1 and CDR2: SEHNR, FQNEAQ (reference sequence). After removal of 5 bases from V and 5 bases from J, the junction contained 6 bases not matched to a gene. The length of the CDR3 is 15 residues.

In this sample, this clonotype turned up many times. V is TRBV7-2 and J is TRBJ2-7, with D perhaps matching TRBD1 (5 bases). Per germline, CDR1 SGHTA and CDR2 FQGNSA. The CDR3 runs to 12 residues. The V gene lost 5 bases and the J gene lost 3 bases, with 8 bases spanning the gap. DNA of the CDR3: TGTGCCAGCAGCAGACAGTTCTACGAGCAGTACTTC. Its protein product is CASSRQFYEQYF.